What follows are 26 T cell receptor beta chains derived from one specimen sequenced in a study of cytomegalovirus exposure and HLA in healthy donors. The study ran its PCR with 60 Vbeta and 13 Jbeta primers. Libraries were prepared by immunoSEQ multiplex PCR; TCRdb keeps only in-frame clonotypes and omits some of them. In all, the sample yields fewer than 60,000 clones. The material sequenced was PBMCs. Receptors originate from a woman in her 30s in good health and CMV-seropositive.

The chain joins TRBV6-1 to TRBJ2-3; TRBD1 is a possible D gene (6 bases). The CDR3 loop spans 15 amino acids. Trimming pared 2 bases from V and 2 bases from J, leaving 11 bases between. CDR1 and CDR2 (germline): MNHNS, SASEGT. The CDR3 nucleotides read TGTGCCAGCAGTGAATTGACAGGATTCACAGATACGCAGTATTTT. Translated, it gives CASSELTGFTDTQYF.

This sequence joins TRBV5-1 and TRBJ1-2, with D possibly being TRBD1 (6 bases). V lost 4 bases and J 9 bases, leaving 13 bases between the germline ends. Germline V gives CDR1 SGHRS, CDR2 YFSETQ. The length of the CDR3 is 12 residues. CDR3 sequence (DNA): TGCGCCAGCAGCCTATTCGACAGGAGCTACACCTTC. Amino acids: CASSLFDRSYTF.

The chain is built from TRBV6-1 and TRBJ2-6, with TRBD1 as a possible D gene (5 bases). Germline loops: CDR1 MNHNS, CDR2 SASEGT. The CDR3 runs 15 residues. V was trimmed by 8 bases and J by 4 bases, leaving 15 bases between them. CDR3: CASGRLGLGANVLTF. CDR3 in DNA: TGTGCCAGCGGAAGATTGGGGCTCGGGGCCAACGTCCTGACTTTC.

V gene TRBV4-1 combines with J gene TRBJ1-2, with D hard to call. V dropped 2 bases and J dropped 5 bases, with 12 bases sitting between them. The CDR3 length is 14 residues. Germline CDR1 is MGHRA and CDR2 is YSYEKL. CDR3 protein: CASSQLRGSYGYTF. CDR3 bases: TGCGCCAGCAGCCAACTCCGGGGATCTTATGGCTACACCTTC.

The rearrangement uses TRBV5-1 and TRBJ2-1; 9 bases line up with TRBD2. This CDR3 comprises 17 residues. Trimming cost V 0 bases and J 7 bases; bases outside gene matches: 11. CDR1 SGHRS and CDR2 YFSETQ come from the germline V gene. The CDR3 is CASSLAVEWREGNEQFF. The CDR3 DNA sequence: TGCGCCAGCAGCTTGGCCGTAGAGTGGCGGGAGGGGAATGAGCAGTTCTTC. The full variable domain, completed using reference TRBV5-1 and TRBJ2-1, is KAGVTQTPRYLIKTRGQQVTLSCSPISGHRSVSWYQQTPGQGLQFLFEYFSETQRNKGNFPGRFSGRQFSNSRSEMNVSTLELGDSALYLCASSLAVEWREGNEQFFGPGTRLTVL.

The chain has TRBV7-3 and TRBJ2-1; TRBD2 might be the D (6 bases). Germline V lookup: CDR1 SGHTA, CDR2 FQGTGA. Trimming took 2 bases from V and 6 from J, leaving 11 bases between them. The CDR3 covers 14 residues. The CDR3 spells CASSLGGSGNEQFF. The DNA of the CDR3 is TGTGCCAGCAGCTTAGGAGGGTCGGGCAATGAGCAGTTCTTC.

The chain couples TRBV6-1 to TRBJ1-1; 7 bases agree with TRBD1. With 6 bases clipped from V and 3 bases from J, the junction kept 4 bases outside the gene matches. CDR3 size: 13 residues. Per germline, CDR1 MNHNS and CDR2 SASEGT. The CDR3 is CASRVDRDTEAFF. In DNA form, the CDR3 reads TGTGCCAGCAGGGTCGACAGGGACACTGAAGCTTTCTTT.

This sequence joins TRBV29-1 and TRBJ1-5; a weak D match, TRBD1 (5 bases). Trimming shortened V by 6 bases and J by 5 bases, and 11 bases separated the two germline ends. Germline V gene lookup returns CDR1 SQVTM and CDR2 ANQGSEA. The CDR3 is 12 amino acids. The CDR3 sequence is CSVGSRDQPQHF. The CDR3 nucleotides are TGCAGCGTGGGTTCCAGGGATCAGCCCCAGCATTTT.

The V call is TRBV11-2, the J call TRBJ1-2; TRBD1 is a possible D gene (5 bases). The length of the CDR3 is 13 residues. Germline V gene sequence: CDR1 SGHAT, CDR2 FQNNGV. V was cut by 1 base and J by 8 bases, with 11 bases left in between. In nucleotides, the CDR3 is TGTGCCAGCAGCTTAGGGACATCGAGGGGCTACACCTTC. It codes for CASSLGTSRGYTF.

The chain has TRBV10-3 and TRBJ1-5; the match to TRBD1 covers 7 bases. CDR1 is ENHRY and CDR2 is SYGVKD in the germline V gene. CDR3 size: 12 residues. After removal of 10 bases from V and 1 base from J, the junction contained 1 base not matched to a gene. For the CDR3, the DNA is TGTGCCACACAGGGGAGCAATCAGCCCCAGCATTTT. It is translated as CATQGSNQPQHF.

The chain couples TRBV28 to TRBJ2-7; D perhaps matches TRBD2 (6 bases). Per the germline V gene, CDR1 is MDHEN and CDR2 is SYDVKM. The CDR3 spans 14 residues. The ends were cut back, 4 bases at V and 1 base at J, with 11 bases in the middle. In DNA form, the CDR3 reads TGTGCCAGCAGTTCAGGCGGGGAGTCCTACGAGCAGTACTTC. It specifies CASSSGGESYEQYF.

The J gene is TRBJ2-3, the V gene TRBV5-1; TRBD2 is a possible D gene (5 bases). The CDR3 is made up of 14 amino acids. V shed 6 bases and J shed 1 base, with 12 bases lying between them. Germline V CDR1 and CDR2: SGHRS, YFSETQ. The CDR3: CASTFGVGTDTQYF. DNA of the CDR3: TGCGCCAGCACCTTCGGGGTGGGCACAGATACGCAGTATTTT. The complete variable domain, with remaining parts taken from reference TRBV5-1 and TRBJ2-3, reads KAGVTQTPRYLIKTRGQQVTLSCSPISGHRSVSWYQQTPGQGLQFLFEYFSETQRNKGNFPGRFSGRQFSNSRSEMNVSTLELGDSALYLCASTFGVGTDTQYFGPGTRLTVL.

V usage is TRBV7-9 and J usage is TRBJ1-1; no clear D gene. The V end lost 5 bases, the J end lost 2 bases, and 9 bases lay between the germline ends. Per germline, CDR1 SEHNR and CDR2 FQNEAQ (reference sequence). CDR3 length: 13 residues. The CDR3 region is CASSAGKNTEAFF. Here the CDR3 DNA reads TGTGCCAGCAGCGCCGGGAAAAACACTGAAGCTTTCTTT.

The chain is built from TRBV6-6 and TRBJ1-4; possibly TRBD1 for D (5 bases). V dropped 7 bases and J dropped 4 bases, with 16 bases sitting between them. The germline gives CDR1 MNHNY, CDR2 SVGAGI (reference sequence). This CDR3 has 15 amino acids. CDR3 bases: TGTGCCAGCACCCGCCCCGGGGGGGATAATGAAAAACTGTTTTTT. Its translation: CASTRPGGDNEKLFF.

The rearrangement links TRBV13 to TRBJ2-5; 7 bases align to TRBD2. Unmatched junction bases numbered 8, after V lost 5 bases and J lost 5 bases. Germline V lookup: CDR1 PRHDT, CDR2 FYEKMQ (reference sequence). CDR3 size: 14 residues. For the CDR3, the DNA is TGTGCCAGCAGCCTAGAGGGAGGGCGGGAGACCCAGTACTTC. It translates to CASSLEGGRETQYF. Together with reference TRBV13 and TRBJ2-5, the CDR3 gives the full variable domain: AAGVIQSPRHLIKEKRETATLKCYPIPRHDTVYWYQQGPGQDPQFLISFYEKMQSDKGSIPDRFSAQQFSDYHSELNMSSLELGDSALYFCASSLEGGRETQYFGPGTRLLVL.

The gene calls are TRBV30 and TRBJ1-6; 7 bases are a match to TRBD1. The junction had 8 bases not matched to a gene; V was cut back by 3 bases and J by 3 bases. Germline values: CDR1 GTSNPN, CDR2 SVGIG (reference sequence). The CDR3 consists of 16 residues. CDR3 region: CAWRDRRTGYNSPLHF. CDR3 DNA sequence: TGTGCCTGGAGAGACAGAAGGACAGGCTATAATTCACCCCTCCACTTT.

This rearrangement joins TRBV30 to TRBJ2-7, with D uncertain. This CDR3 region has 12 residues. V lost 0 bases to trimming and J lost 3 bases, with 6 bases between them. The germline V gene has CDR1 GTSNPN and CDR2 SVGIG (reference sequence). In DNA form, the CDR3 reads TGTGCCTGGAGTGTAAACAGCTACGAGCAGTACTTC. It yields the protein CAWSVNSYEQYF.

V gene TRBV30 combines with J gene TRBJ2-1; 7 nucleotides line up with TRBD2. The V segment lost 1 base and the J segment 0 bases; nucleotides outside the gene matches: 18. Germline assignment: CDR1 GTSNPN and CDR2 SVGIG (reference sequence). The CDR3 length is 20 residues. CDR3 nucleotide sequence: TGTGCCTGGAGTGAGCCGGGACTAAGGAAATTCTCGAGCTCCTACAATGAGCAGTTCTTC. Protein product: CAWSEPGLRKFSSSYNEQFF.

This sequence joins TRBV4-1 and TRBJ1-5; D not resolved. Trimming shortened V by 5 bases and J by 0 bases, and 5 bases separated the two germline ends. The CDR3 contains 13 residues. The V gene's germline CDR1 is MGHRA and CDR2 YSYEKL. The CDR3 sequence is CASSSSSNQPQHF. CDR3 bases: TGCGCCAGCAGCAGCTCTAGCAATCAGCCCCAGCATTTT.

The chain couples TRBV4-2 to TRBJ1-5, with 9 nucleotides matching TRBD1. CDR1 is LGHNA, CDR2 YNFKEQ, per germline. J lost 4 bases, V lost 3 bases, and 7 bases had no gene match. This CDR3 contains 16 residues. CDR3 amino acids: CASSQGDRATNQPQHF. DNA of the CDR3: TGTGCCAGCAGCCAGGGGGACAGGGCCACAAATCAGCCCCAGCATTTT.

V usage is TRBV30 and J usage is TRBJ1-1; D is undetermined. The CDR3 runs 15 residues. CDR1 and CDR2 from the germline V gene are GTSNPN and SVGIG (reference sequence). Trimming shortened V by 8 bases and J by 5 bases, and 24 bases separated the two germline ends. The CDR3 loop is CAGNSRVRRFTEAFF. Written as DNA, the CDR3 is TGTGCCGGGAATAGCCGGGTACGGAGATTTACTGAAGCTTTCTTT.

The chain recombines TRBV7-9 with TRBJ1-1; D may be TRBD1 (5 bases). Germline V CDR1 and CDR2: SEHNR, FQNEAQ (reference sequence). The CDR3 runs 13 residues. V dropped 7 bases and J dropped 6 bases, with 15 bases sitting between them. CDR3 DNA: TGTGCCAGCAACTTTGGGGGGAGGGCTGAAGCTTTCTTT. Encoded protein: CASNFGGRAEAFF. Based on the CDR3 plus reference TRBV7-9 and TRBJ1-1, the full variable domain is DTGVSQNPRHKITKRGQNVTFRCDPISEHNRLYWYRQTLGQGPEFLTYFQNEAQLEKSRLLSDRFSAERPKGSFSTLEIQRTEQGDSAMYLCASNFGGRAEAFFGQGTRLTVV.

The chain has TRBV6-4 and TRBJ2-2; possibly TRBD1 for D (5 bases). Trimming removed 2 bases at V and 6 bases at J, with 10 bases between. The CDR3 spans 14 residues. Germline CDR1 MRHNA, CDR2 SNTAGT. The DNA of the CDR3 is TGTGCCAGCAGTGACCTTAAGGGGCCCGGGGAGCTGTTTTTT. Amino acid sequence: CASSDLKGPGELFF.

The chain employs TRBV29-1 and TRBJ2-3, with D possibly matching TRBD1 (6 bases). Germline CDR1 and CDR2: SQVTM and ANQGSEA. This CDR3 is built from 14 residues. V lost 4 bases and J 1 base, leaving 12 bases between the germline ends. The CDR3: CSVAYEGGTDTQYF. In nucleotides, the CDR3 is TGCAGCGTTGCATACGAGGGGGGCACAGATACGCAGTATTTT.

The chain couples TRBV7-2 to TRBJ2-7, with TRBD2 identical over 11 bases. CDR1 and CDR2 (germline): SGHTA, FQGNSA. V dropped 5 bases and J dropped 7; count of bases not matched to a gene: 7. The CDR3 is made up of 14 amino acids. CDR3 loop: CASSHSGGAREQYF. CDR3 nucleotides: TGTGCCAGCAGCCATAGCGGGGGGGCAAGGGAGCAGTACTTC.

CDR3 sequence (DNA): TGTGCCAGCAGTTACTCATACAGGTCTATAGCCTATGGCTACACCTTC. Residues: CASSYSYRSIAYGYTF. The chain carries TRBV6-5 and TRBJ1-2; D perhaps matches TRBD1 (5 bases). The CDR3 covers 16 residues. Germline CDR1 MNHEY, CDR2 SVGAGI. Trimming shortened V by 0 bases and J by 4 bases, and 15 bases separated the two germline ends.